These 31 T cell receptor beta chains were sequenced from one sample in a study of Ad26.COV2.S vaccination and SARS-CoV-2 variants. Using immunoSEQ multiplex PCR, the repertoire was profiled, and TCRdb retains in-frame clones only, with some absent. In the table there are a few hundred thousand clones, 85% to 90% of which are singletons. Treatment: some 20 received Ad26.COV2.S at low or high dose, single or two shots; roughly five received placebo; per-sample allocation not given. All samples were drawn on day 63, counting from the first vaccine or placebo injection. The specimen was peripheral blood, collected in a trial of Ad26.COV2.S vaccine versus placebo. The receptors were sampled from a person between 18 and 60 years old who received the Ad26.COV2.S COVID-19 vaccine or a placebo.

The J gene is TRBJ2-6, the V gene TRBV4-2; no clear D. Germline V gives CDR1 LGHNA, CDR2 YNFKEQ. There are 17 residues in the CDR3. Between the trimmed V and J ends, which lost 3 bases and 2 bases, there was a span of 14 bases. Here the CDR3 reads CASSQAQEITGANVLTF. The CDR3 DNA is TGTGCCAGCAGCCAGGCTCAGGAGATTACTGGGGCCAACGTCCTGACTTTC.

This chain uses TRBV20-1 with TRBJ2-5; D call uncertain. The germline V gene encodes CDR1 DFQATT and CDR2 SNEGSKA (reference sequence). V was pared by 3 bases and J by 1 base, with 9 bases between. This CDR3 comprises 13 residues. The CDR3 spells CSASISSQETQYF. CDR3 sequence (DNA): TGCAGTGCTAGTATTAGCAGCCAAGAGACCCAGTACTTC.

This clone came up a few times. The genes are TRBV7-2 and TRBJ1-1; D is possibly TRBD1 (6 bases). V was cut by 5 bases and J by 0 bases, with 13 bases left in between. Germline-derived CDR1 and CDR2 are SGHTA and FQGNSA. The length of the CDR3 is 15 residues. The CDR3 sequence is CASSTRTVMNTEAFF. Here the CDR3 DNA reads TGTGCCAGCAGCACCCGGACAGTTATGAACACTGAAGCTTTCTTT.

The V gene is TRBV19, the J gene TRBJ1-5, with 7 bases aligning to TRBD1. This CDR3 has 15 amino acids. Trimming removed 4 bases from V and 2 bases from J; junction bases left unmatched: 5. Looked up from germline, CDR1 is LNHDA and CDR2 is SQIVND (reference sequence). The CDR3 reads CASSTTGLGNQPQHF. The CDR3, as DNA: TGTGCCAGTAGTACGACAGGGTTAGGCAATCAGCCCCAGCATTTT.

CDR3 protein: CASSIDGGTTNYGYTF. The CDR3 region has the DNA TGTGCCAGTAGTATAGATGGGGGGACCACAAACTATGGCTACACCTTC. The chain couples TRBV19 to TRBJ1-2; maybe TRBD1 (5 bases). CDR3 length equals 16 residues. Trimming cost V 0 bases and J 2 bases, with 13 bases left between them. Looked up from germline, CDR1 is LNHDA and CDR2 is SQIVND (reference sequence).

The chain links TRBV30 to TRBJ2-7, with TRBD2 matching 7 bases. The CDR3 has 14 residues. The junction had 6 bases not matched to a gene; V was cut back by 2 bases and J by 2 bases. The germline V gene encodes CDR1 GTSNPN and CDR2 SVGIG (reference sequence). Here the CDR3 reads CAWSRGLPPYEQYF. CDR3 in DNA: TGTGCCTGGAGTAGGGGACTACCCCCCTACGAGCAGTACTTC.

This clone has just one count. V and J are TRBV7-6 and TRBJ2-7; possible D gene TRBD1, 6 bases. The V gene lost 5 bases and the J gene lost 0 bases, with 11 bases spanning the gap. The CDR3 has 14 residues. Germline CDR1 reads SGHVS; CDR2 reads FNYEAQ. As DNA, the CDR3 is TGTGCCAGCAGCCGTCGGGACACCTCCTACGAGCAGTACTTC. The encoded protein is CASSRRDTSYEQYF.

The chain has TRBV9 and TRBJ2-3, with a possible D match to TRBD1 (7 bases). The germline gives CDR1 SGDLS, CDR2 YYNGEE. The length of the CDR3 is 13 residues. Deletions cut 6 bases from V and 8 bases from J, with 16 bases between. Written as DNA, the CDR3 is TGTGCCAGCACCGAGACAGGGCGGGGTACGCAGTATTTT. The encoded protein is CASTETGRGTQYF.

V gene TRBV29-1 combines with J gene TRBJ2-3; TRBD2 aligns across 14 bases. Germline loops: CDR1 SQVTM, CDR2 ANQGSEA. The CDR3 has 16 residues. V was clipped by 7 bases and J by 2 bases; unmatched bases: 8. The CDR3 DNA sequence: TGCAGCGCCGAGACTAGCGGGGGGGCGTTCACAGATACGCAGTATTTT. It translates to CSAETSGGAFTDTQYF.

This clone showed up just once. V and J are TRBV7-9 and TRBJ2-7; TRBD1 aligns across 9 bases. Germline V CDR1 and CDR2: SEHNR, FQNEAQ (reference sequence). V was pared by 5 bases and J by 4 bases, with 9 bases of the junction left unmatched. This CDR3 is 15 amino acids long. For the CDR3, the DNA is TGTGCCAGCAGCCCTCGGGACAGGGATCCGTACGAGCAGTACTTC. Translated, it gives CASSPRDRDPYEQYF.

DNA for the CDR3: TGCGCCAGCAGCCAGGACCTAGGACAGGCTGAATCCTACGAGCAGTACTTC. This sequence encodes CASSQDLGQAESYEQYF. The chain uses TRBV4-3 and TRBJ2-7; 7 bases line up with TRBD1. From germline, CDR1 is LGHNA and CDR2 YSLEER. J gave up 1 base and V 3 bases, and 12 bases lay outside the gene matches. The CDR3 extends over 17 amino acids.

The CDR3 DNA reads as TGTGCCAGCAGTGAAGGGCAGGGCGTACTTTATGGCTACACCTTC. Translating it yields CASSEGQGVLYGYTF. V and J are TRBV6-1 and TRBJ1-2; possible D gene TRBD1, 5 bases. V lost 1 base to trimming and J lost 5 bases, with 14 bases between them. This CDR3 has 15 amino acids. Germline V gives CDR1 MNHNS, CDR2 SASEGT.

This chain connects TRBV7-2 to TRBJ2-1; TRBD2 agrees at 15 bases. The CDR3 runs 17 residues. Germline CDR1 and CDR2: SGHTA and FQGNSA. J gave up 4 bases and V 3 bases, and 4 bases lay outside the gene matches. CDR3 sequence reads: CASSFSGTSGGYNEQFF. The CDR3, as DNA: TGTGCCAGCAGCTTCTCCGGGACTAGCGGGGGGTACAATGAGCAGTTCTTC. The variable domain in full, with the rest retrieved from reference TRBV7-2 and TRBJ2-1, is GAGVSQSPSNKVTEKGKDVELRCDPISGHTALYWYRQSLGQGLEFLIYFQGNSAPDKSGLPSDRFSAERTGGSVSTLTIQRTQQEDSAVYLCASSFSGTSGGYNEQFFGPGTRLTVL.

The chain links TRBV7-3 to TRBJ1-2, with D hard to call. CDR3 length equals 14 residues. Trimming removed 2 bases at V and 3 bases at J, with 10 bases between. CDR1 is SGHTA, CDR2 FQGTGA, per germline. In DNA form, the CDR3 reads TGTGCCAGCAGCTTAGGATCGTGGGACTATGGCTACACCTTC. Its translation is CASSLGSWDYGYTF.

The table lists this clone with a count of one. In DNA form, the CDR3 reads TGTGCCAGCAGTGAAGCTGGACAGCTGAGCTCCTACGAGCAGTACTTC. Translated: CASSEAGQLSSYEQYF. This chain connects TRBV6-1 to TRBJ2-7; D is possibly TRBD1 (6 bases). CDR1 MNHNS and CDR2 SASEGT come from the germline V gene. V was trimmed by 0 bases and J by 0 bases, leaving 12 bases between them. This CDR3 comprises 16 residues.

CDR3 DNA: TGTGCCAGCAGTAAGGACAGGCCCCGTGGTGTCGGCAATCAGCCCCAGCATTTT. It codes for CASSKDRPRGVGNQPQHF. The chain carries TRBV28 and TRBJ1-5, with 7 positions matching TRBD1. Germline V gene lookup returns CDR1 MDHEN and CDR2 SYDVKM. The CDR3 consists of 18 residues. V dropped 5 bases and J dropped 2; count of bases not matched to a gene: 15.

This rearrangement joins TRBV3-1 (or the pseudogene TRBV3-2) to TRBJ2-5; 8 nucleotides agree with TRBD2. V shed 3 bases and J 0 bases; nucleotides not matched to a gene: 9. Germline V lookup: CDR1 LGHDT, CDR2 YNNKEL (reference sequence). This CDR3 contains 17 residues. DNA for the CDR3: TGTGCCAGCAGCCACAGGCCCATAGCGGGGTACCAAGAGACCCAGTACTTC. Translating it yields CASSHRPIAGYQETQYF.

The chain combines TRBV4-3 with TRBJ2-4; D perhaps matches TRBD2 (6 bases). The germline V gene has CDR1 LGHNA and CDR2 YSLEER. The length of the CDR3 is 17 residues. V was trimmed by 4 bases and J by 0 bases, leaving 16 bases between them. CDR3 residues: CASSRGEADLAKNIQYF. CDR3 DNA: TGCGCCAGCAGCCGAGGGGAGGCAGATCTAGCCAAAAACATTCAGTACTTC.

The chain joins TRBV6-6 to TRBJ1-1; no clear D gene. The germline gives CDR1 MNHNY, CDR2 SVGAGI (reference sequence). The ends were cut back, 8 bases at V and 3 bases at J, with 13 bases in the middle. This CDR3 region has 13 residues. This chain's CDR3 is CASAVEGYTEAFF. CDR3 bases: TGTGCCAGCGCGGTAGAGGGCTACACTGAAGCTTTCTTT.

This rearrangement joins TRBV2 to TRBJ2-3; D gene unclear. CDR1 is SNHLY, CDR2 FYNNEI, per germline. V was pared by 8 bases and J by 1 base, with 10 bases between. The CDR3 runs to 13 residues. The CDR3, as DNA: TGTGCCAGCCGCATAGTGGGCACAGATACGCAGTATTTT. Translation gives CASRIVGTDTQYF.

This clone was detected only a few times. This sequence joins TRBV7-2 and TRBJ1-1, with a tentative D call TRBD1 (5 bases). The CDR3 runs 13 residues. CDR1 and CDR2 from the germline V gene are SGHTA and FQGNSA. Trimming cost V 7 bases and J 0 bases, with 9 bases left between them. The CDR3 DNA follows: TGTGCCAGCAAGGGGCAGATGAACACTGAAGCTTTCTTT. Translation: CASKGQMNTEAFF. Full variable domain (rest looked up from reference TRBV7-2 and TRBJ1-1): GAGVSQSPSNKVTEKGKDVELRCDPISGHTALYWYRQSLGQGLEFLIYFQGNSAPDKSGLPSDRFSAERTGGSVSTLTIQRTQQEDSAVYLCASKGQMNTEAFFGQGTRLTVV.

This chain uses TRBV29-1 with TRBJ2-7; D is possibly TRBD1 (5 bases). With 2 bases removed from V and 3 bases from J, the gap between germline ends came to 5 bases. In germline, CDR1 is SQVTM, CDR2 ANQGSEA. This CDR3 is 11 amino acids long. CDR3 nucleotides: TGCAGCGTTGAAAGGGGCTACGAGCAGTACTTC. It codes for CSVERGYEQYF.

The chain recombines TRBV6-5 with TRBJ2-5, with D hard to call. V was pared by 6 bases and J by 6 bases, with 11 bases between. There are 12 residues in the CDR3. CDR1 MNHEY and CDR2 SVGAGI come from the germline V gene. In DNA, the CDR3 is TGTGCCAGCAGGGAGAACGCCCAGACCCAGTACTTC. This sequence encodes CASRENAQTQYF.

The chain has TRBV4-1 and TRBJ2-2, with 7 nucleotides matching TRBD2. The J segment lost 3 bases and the V segment lost 0 bases, leaving 1 base of the junction unmatched. Germline-derived CDR1 and CDR2 are MGHRA and YSYEKL. This CDR3 has 15 residues. The CDR3 reads CASSQEGGYTGELFF. The DNA for the CDR3 is TGCGCCAGCAGCCAAGAGGGGGGGTACACCGGGGAGCTGTTTTTT.

The V gene is TRBV7-6, the J gene TRBJ1-2; D is unclear. V was shortened by 1 base and J by 4 bases, with 4 bases between the two germline ends. Germline values: CDR1 SGHVS, CDR2 FNYEAQ. This CDR3 contains 12 residues. CDR3 sequence (DNA): TGTGCCAGCAGCTTAGGTGGCTATGGCTACACCTTC. Translating gives CASSLGGYGYTF.

This chain links TRBV7-6 with TRBJ1-2, with 8 bases identical to TRBD1. The CDR3 loop spans 14 amino acids. The V gene end was trimmed by 4 bases and the J gene end by 4 bases; junction bases not matched to a gene: 5. Germline lookup yields CDR1 SGHVS and CDR2 FNYEAQ. CDR3 protein: CASSSGQGPYGYTF. CDR3 bases: TGTGCCAGCAGCTCAGGACAGGGCCCCTATGGCTACACCTTC.

The rearrangement uses TRBV11-2 and TRBJ2-7; TRBD1 matches at 12 bases. Germline V gene data show CDR1 as SGHAT and CDR2 as FQNNGV. The CDR3 consists of 16 residues. Trimming took 5 bases from V and 7 from J; bases not matched to a gene: 12. The CDR3, as DNA: TGTGCCAGCAGCCCCACTGGGGACAGGGGGCCTCGAGAGCAGTACTTC. Translation: CASSPTGDRGPREQYF.

The V and J genes are TRBV18 and TRBJ2-7; TRBD1 is a possible D gene (5 bases). The CDR3 is 15 amino acids. Trimming left V 4 bases short and J 5 bases short, with 18 bases between. Per germline, CDR1 KGHSH and CDR2 LQKENI. The CDR3 sequence is CASSRQGKLGDEQYF. The CDR3 DNA follows: TGTGCCAGCTCACGTCAGGGAAAGCTTGGGGACGAGCAGTACTTC. The full variable domain, its missing parts supplied by reference TRBV18 and TRBJ2-7, is NAGVMQNPRHLVRRRGQEARLRCSPMKGHSHVYWYRQLPEEGLKFMVYLQKENIIDESGMPKERFSAEFPKEGPSILRIQQVVRGDSAAYFCASSRQGKLGDEQYFGPGTRLTVT.

The chain carries TRBV2 and TRBJ2-1; D possibly corresponds to TRBD2 (6 bases). Trimming removed 6 bases from V and 15 bases from J, with 18 bases in between. Germline V gene sequence: CDR1 SNHLY, CDR2 FYNNEI. This CDR3 is 12 amino acids long. CDR3 in DNA: TGTGCCAGCAGCGCGACTAGGAGAAGGTTGTTCTTC. Translation: CASSATRRRLFF.

CDR3 amino acids: CASSFLGASNTGELFF. In DNA, the CDR3 is TGTGCCAGCAGCTTCCTGGGGGCATCGAACACCGGGGAGCTGTTTTTT. This sequence joins TRBV7-3 and TRBJ2-2, with D perhaps TRBD1 (6 bases). The germline CDR1 and CDR2 sequences are SGHTA and FQGTGA. The CDR3 runs 16 residues. Trimming stripped 3 bases from V and 0 bases from J, with 11 bases between.

This rearrangement joins TRBV11-2 to TRBJ1-5; possible D gene TRBD1, 5 bases. This CDR3 contains 14 residues. Trimming stripped 6 bases from V and 6 bases from J, with 15 bases between. Germline V gene lookup returns CDR1 SGHAT and CDR2 FQNNGV. The CDR3 bases are TGTGCCAGCAGTCGGGACGGTCGCGGTCAGCCCCAGCATTTT. Its protein product is CASSRDGRGQPQHF.